Sequencing of this T cell receptor beta chain was carried out in a study of beta chain features in type 1 diabetes. The sequenced template was cDNA made from the entire isolated RNA. This table comes from immunoSEQ multiplex PCR, and its TCRdb copy is limited to in-frame clones, with some not included. This sample has roughly 290,000 clones, with under 8.5% found just once. One heparinised draw of blood, averaging around 100 mL, came from each donor. Sorting based on CD45RO/CCR7/CD25/CD127/CD95/CD27 separated CD4+ naive, central memory, regulatory and stem cell-like memory cells. Sorting gave populations that all exceeded 95% purity. This clone was counted between two and nine times. From germline, CDR1 is MGHRA and CDR2 YSYEKL. J was trimmed by 6 bases and V by 0 bases; bases with no gene match: 5. The CDR3 contains 15 residues.

Sequenced material: central memory CD4+ T cells from blood. V is TRBV4-1 and J is TRBJ1-3, with 7 bases fitting TRBD1. The receptor was isolated from a woman younger than 35 in good health. This CDR3 reads CASSQDRTGANTIYF. Written as DNA, the CDR3 is TGCGCCAGCAGCCAAGACCGGACAGGAGCAAACACCATATATTTT.